Included here is one TCR beta chain sequence, with context. This clone was found once. The target of this receptor is not known. Base-call qualities are not available, and no considerably larger clone is one nucleotide away. DNA from uncultured naive and memory CD4+ T cells underwent immunoSEQ TCR-beta sequencing at deep resolution. In the source study's methods: During preprocessing, nonproductive sequences were discarded, as were any CDR3s that did not begin with C, did not end with F or W, or were shorter than 7 amino acids. Cultured and uncultured naive and memory CD4+ repertoires were searched for previously identified spike- and CEF-reactive CDR3s. CDR3 homology was quantified as pairwise Levenshtein distance, calculated with the stringdist R package after three terminal residues were trimmed from each end. TCRdb took over this immuneACCESS table, retaining in-frame rearrangements with V and J assigned. Such tables are incomplete; in checked studies, under half of the missing clones stem from an unresolved V gene, and the remainder is unexplained. Clone size and V and J calls were adopted from that table, with D and trimming inferred from the DNA. This sample lists some 64,000 clones; 94% were detected once. The top ten hold 0.14% of the sample.

CD4+ T cells from unexposed donors were collected before the COVID-19 pandemic (2011-2018). To separate naive from memory CD4+ T cells, cryopreserved PBMCs first underwent CD4 enrichment and then EasySep naive CD4+ T cell enrichment. The leukapheresis product for the unexposed donors was obtained through commercial purchase. Ficoll-Paque PLUS gradient centrifugation was used to isolate PBMCs from leukapheresis product or whole blood. The PBMCs went either fresh into the expansion assay or into cryopreservation at -140 degrees C. The QIAamp Micro DNA Kit was used to extract genomic DNA from the CD4+ T cells. This sample is part of a study of CD4 T cells in relation to SARS-CoV-2 and coronaviruses (dated by TCRdb to about 2021). As for the study more broadly: Patient-derived lymphoblastoid cell lines were used to map the HLA restriction of shared crossreactive spike epitopes. A different, Illumina-based TCR-beta assay was used to sequence expansion assays from other donors in the study. The study assessed, at the TCR clonotype level, memory CD4+ T cell crossreactivity between SARS-CoV-2 and common cold coronavirus spike proteins. The Adaptive Biotechnologies TCR-sequencing kit was used for samples from a few pre-COVID donors and for the naive versus memory experiments, whereas the other data were Illumina-based.

The CDR1 and CDR2 encoded by the germline V gene are SGHTA and FQGTGA. Here V drops 5 bases and J drops 5 bases, and the junction holds 7 bases not matched to any gene. The CDR3 holds 16 amino acids from the cysteine to the phenylalanine. Only CDR3 DNA remains: 48 bases, in frame from the first base. Results and caveats for the whole study, not just this receptor: Sequencing of naive versus memory cells indicated that the assay detects memory recall responses, not primary responses primed during culture. Memory CD4+ clonotypes crossrecognizing SARS-CoV-2 and at least one common cold coronavirus spike were found in roughly 65% of donors. Crossreactivity analysis centred on spike protein, so crossreactivity against other viral proteins was not assessed. The study was constrained by small numbers of patients and of tested TCRs. Crossreactive clones showed significantly weaker SARS-CoV-2-driven expansion than monoreactive clones, consistent with antigenic imprinting. Pre-pandemic and post-infection samples were not both contributed by any donor, so tracing of the source of pre-existing responses was limited.

Sequenced: naive CD4+ T cells from PBMCs. The cell subset or site label, as the study defines it: naive CD4+ T cells isolated by negative enrichment. This TCR derives from a human donor in good health. The chain employs TRBV7-3 and TRBJ2-5; 14 junctional bases match TRBD2. The CDR3 protein sequence reads: CASSHGTSGSQETQYF. The DNA sequence reads TGTGCCAGCAGCCACGGGACTAGCGGGAGCCAGGAGACCCAGTACTTC. Outside the CDR3, residues come from the reference TRBV7-3 and TRBJ2-5 proteins, so the full variable domain is: GAGVSQTPSNKVTEKGKYVELRCDPISGHTALYWYRQSLGQGPEFLIYFQGTGAADDSGLPNDRFFAVRPEGSVSTLKIQRTERGDSAVYLCASSHGTSGSQETQYFGPGTRLLVL.